This entry features one TCR beta chain sequence. Its antigen is still unknown. The source of the sample is a study of CD8 T cells in ankylosing spondylitis. Study-wide points: From matched ankylosing spondylitis synovial fluid, disease-linked clones were reportedly recovered at significantly enriched levels. Seven or eight highly homologous variants formed a TCR beta motif that appeared characteristic of ankylosing spondylitis blood. Certain motif variants had earlier been reported in reactive arthritis synovial fluid and blood.

The V segment lost 5 bases and the J segment 4 bases; nucleotides outside the gene matches: 7. Germline values: CDR1 LGHNT, CDR2 FRNRAP. This CDR3 has 15 amino acids. One entry per CDR3 protein, called by TCRdb with MiXCR from the 5' RACE reads. The table has just under 550,000 distinct CDR3 sequences, 12% seen once; the top ten hold 6.8%. The receptor was derived from a male donor with ankylosing spondylitis. The sample comprised blood, either unsorted or a sorted T cell fraction (not recorded which). This chain joins TRBV12-5 and TRBJ2-5; 10 bases map to TRBD2. The CDR3 bases are TGTGCTAGTGGTCGGGGTGCTAGCGGGAGAGAGACCCAGTACTTC. It encodes CASGRGASGRETQYF.